This TCR beta chain comes out of a study of cytotoxic CD8 clonotypes in ibrutinib-treated CLL listed by TCRdb under 2021. Concerning the study at large: The cohort included about 15 treatment-naive and some twelve relapsed/refractory patients; under 18 were IGHV unmutated. Partial responses were observed in about 24 patients and complete responses in 2; after a median follow-up of roughly 62 months, remission was maintained in 15 or so patients and progression was observed in approximately 12. Response samples were obtained after a median of 12 months of treatment, with a range of about 6 to 36 months. An average of about 260,000 productive templates and 94,082 productive rearrangements was obtained per sample. Of the 90 or so participants in the trial, roughly 26 had longitudinal samples available. Cryopreserved peripheral blood mononuclear cells were collected at three points: before therapy, at response, and at either sustained remission or disease progression. Every remission and progressive disease sample was obtained while ibrutinib was still being received by the patients.

The CDR1 and CDR2 encoded by the germline V gene (reference sequence) are MNHEY and SMNVEV. Reading from cysteine to phenylalanine, the CDR3 counts 16 amino acids. CDR3 DNA only is kept here, 48 bases in frame from base 1. V is reduced by 0 bases and J by 2 bases, leaving a spacing of 11 bases between them. Overall results and qualifications from the work: Clonality increased at ibrutinib response, stayed stable in sustained remission, and fell back toward baseline at progression. At baseline, clonality was higher than in age-matched healthy donors and showed a strong correlation with circulating CD8+ T-cell counts. Public clonotypes were rare and either shrank or stayed stable during treatment, and the rise in clonality at ibrutinib response reflected expansion of private clonotypes. Sampling times were not matched between patients in sustained remission and patients whose disease was progressing, and lymph node repertoires were not examined.

A MiSeq instrument was used for deep resolution sequencing, which targeted depths ranging from 1 in 1 million up to 1 in 200,000 T cells, with coverage averaging 10x for each clonotype. The immunoSEQ hsTCRB Kit was used to generate TCR beta libraries. Processing in the source paper ran as follows. ImmunoSEQ Data Assistant and ImmunoSEQ Analyzer were used for data analysis, and V, D and J genes were assigned according to IMGT definitions. Clonality, which ranges from 0 to 1, was calculated by subtracting the normalized Shannon entropy of productive rearrangement frequencies from one. Public clonotype analysis was restricted to overrepresented clonotypes comprising at least 0.05% of each patient's repertoire. Thirteen age-matched healthy donor repertoires from immuneACCESS were used as controls for clonality. TCRdb holds this immuneACCESS table with in-frame rearrangements only. Some clones are missing; in checked studies, unresolved V genes explain under half, and the rest has no known cause. V and J calls and clone size are those listed in that table; D and trimming were worked out from the DNA. For this sample the table gives 100,000 to 150,000 clones, of which roughly 85% were detected only once. Roughly 1.9% of the sample goes to the ten largest clones.

To note about this clone: The antigen it binds to is not known. The record has no base qualities; no much larger clone is one base away.

The time point label, read with the paper, signifies: around 25 months on ibrutinib. For TCR beta library preparation, roughly 1.8 micrograms of genomic DNA was extracted from cryopreserved PBMCs. Longitudinal blood samples from CLL patients receiving ibrutinib monotherapy were subjected to high-throughput TCR beta sequencing. The patients took part in an open-label, single-center phase 2 trial of ibrutinib monotherapy. This chain is built from TRBV27 and TRBJ1-3; no D segment can be confidently identified. The source was PBMCs, collected after 24 months of ibrutinib treatment. The TCR sequence derives from a human donor with chronic lymphocytic leukemia. CDR3 sequence: CASSLSSFVAGNTIYF. The nucleotide sequence is TGTGCCAGCAGTTTATCCTCGTTTGTGGCTGGAAACACCATATATTTT.